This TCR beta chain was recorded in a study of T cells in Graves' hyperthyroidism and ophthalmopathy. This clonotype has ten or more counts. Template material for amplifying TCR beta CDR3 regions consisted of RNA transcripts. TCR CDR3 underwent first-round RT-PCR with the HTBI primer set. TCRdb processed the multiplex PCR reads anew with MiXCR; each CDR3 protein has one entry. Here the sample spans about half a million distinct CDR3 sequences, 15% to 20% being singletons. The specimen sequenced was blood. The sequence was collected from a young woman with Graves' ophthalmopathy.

CDR3 sequence (DNA): TGTGCCAGCAGCTTAAACTGGGGAAAATTGGCTGAAGCTTTCTTT. Amino acids: CASSLNWGKLAEAFF. The rearrangement links TRBV11-1 to TRBJ1-1; D gene uncertain. The CDR3 sequence is 15 residues long. CDR1 is SGHAT, CDR2 FQDESV, per germline (reference sequence). V was cut by 2 bases and J by 6 bases, with 16 bases left in between.